This entry lists 13 T cell receptor beta chains sequenced from one sample in a study of CD8+CD57+ T cells in acquired aplastic anemia. TCR beta VDJ and CDR3 profiles were obtained from a genomic DNA template. TCRdb re-called the reads through MiXCR, storing one row per CDR3 protein. The data contain around 200,000 distinct CDR3 sequences, around half of them seen just once; the ten biggest clones take up about 9.5%. Patients chosen for sequencing had shown CD8+CD57+ cell expansion by flow cytometry. The sequencing input was sorted CD4+, CD8+, or CD8+CD57+ T cells (not recorded which) from PBMCs. These receptors were taken from a human donor with aplastic anemia.

V and J are TRBV7-9 and TRBJ2-5; 9 bases map to TRBD1. Trimming cost V 0 bases and J 4 bases; bases outside gene matches: 0. CDR1 SEHNR and CDR2 FQNEAQ come from the germline V gene (reference sequence). The CDR3 is 14 residues long. In DNA form, the CDR3 reads TGTGCCAGCAGCTTAGCGACAGGGGGAGAGACCCAGTACTTC. Residues: CASSLATGGETQYF.

This clonotype was seen more than once but under ten times. This chain links TRBV3-1 with TRBJ2-6, with D perhaps given as TRBD1 or TRBD2 (5 bases each). V lost 7 bases, J lost 0 bases, and 16 bases lay in between. Germline CDR1 and CDR2: LGHDT and YNNKEL (reference sequence). There are 17 residues in the CDR3. Here the CDR3 DNA reads TGTGCCAGCATGCCTCTAGGGGAGCCCTCTGGGGCCAACGTCCTGACTTTC. This encodes CASMPLGEPSGANVLTF.

This chain connects TRBV5-1 to TRBJ2-3; D gene uncertain. V shed 3 bases and J shed 4 bases, with 6 bases lying between them. This CDR3 contains 12 residues. Germline V CDR1 and CDR2: SGHRS, YFSETQ. The DNA for the CDR3 is TGCGCCAGCAGCTCGCCATCAGATACGCAGTATTTT. Translating it yields CASSSPSDTQYF.

The chain carries TRBV15 and TRBJ1-1; the D is unclear. The germline CDR1 and CDR2 sequences are LNHNV and YYDKDF (reference sequence). This CDR3 is 14 amino acids long. V lost 0 bases and J 3 bases, leaving 8 bases between the germline ends. The CDR3 DNA reads TGTGCCACCAGCAGAGAGCGGCGGGACACTGAAGCTTTCTTT. Translation gives CATSRERRDTEAFF.

The rearrangement uses TRBV20-1 and TRBJ1-1; D may be TRBD1 (6 bases). Germline loops: CDR1 DFQATT, CDR2 SNEGSKA (reference sequence). This CDR3 spans 15 amino acids. V dropped 5 bases and J dropped 3 bases, with 19 bases sitting between them. The CDR3 coding sequence is TGCAGTGCTGGGCCATGGGGGGGCTCGTACACTGAAGCTTTCTTT. Translated: CSAGPWGGSYTEAFF.

Many counts were recorded for this clonotype. The chain combines TRBV19 with TRBJ2-7; 10 bases fit TRBD2. CDR3 length: 14 residues. Unmatched junction bases numbered 4, after V lost 3 bases and J lost 5 bases. The germline V gene has CDR1 LNHDA and CDR2 SQIVND (reference sequence). CDR3 protein: CASSIRGLAHEQYF. CDR3 bases: TGTGCCAGTAGTATCAGGGGACTAGCGCACGAGCAGTACTTC.

This sequence joins TRBV7-2 and TRBJ1-2, with D unclear. The ends were cut back, 1 base at V and 8 bases at J, with 11 bases in the middle. The V gene's germline CDR1 is SGHTA and CDR2 FQGNSA. The CDR3 is 13 residues long. This CDR3 reads CASSLGEREGYTF. The CDR3 bases are TGTGCCAGCAGCTTAGGGGAGAGGGAAGGCTACACCTTC.

The V call is TRBV7-9, the J call TRBJ1-4, with TRBD1 as a possible D gene (5 bases). In germline, CDR1 is SEHNR, CDR2 FQNEAQ (reference sequence). With 6 bases removed from V and 0 bases from J, the gap between germline ends came to 8 bases. The CDR3 covers 14 residues. The CDR3 loop is CASSQTATNEKLFF. DNA for the CDR3: TGTGCCAGCAGTCAGACAGCAACTAATGAAAAACTGTTTTTT.

This clonotype was found once. This chain connects TRBV19 to TRBJ1-2, with 7 bases identical to TRBD1. J was trimmed by 11 bases and V by 2 bases; bases with no gene match: 11. Germline loops: CDR1 LNHDA, CDR2 SQIVND (reference sequence). This CDR3 has 14 residues. The CDR3 nucleotides are TGTGCCAGTAGTATATCCACAGGGGACGGACGGTACACCTTC. Its translation is CASSISTGDGRYTF. The complete variable domain, with remaining parts taken from reference TRBV19 and TRBJ1-2, reads DGGITQSPKYLFRKEGQNVTLSCEQNLNHDAMYWYRQDPGQGLRLIYYSQIVNDFQKGDIAEGYSVSREKKESFPLTVTSAQKNPTAFYLCASSISTGDGRYTFGSGTRLTVV.

The V and J genes are TRBV20-1 and TRBJ2-7, with 10 positions matching TRBD2. The CDR3 is made up of 14 amino acids. The ends lost 5 bases at V and 5 bases at J; junction bases unmatched: 9. Germline V lookup: CDR1 DFQATT, CDR2 SNEGSKA (reference sequence). The CDR3 here is CSAEKGTSVNEQYF. CDR3 in DNA: TGCAGTGCTGAAAAGGGGACTAGCGTAAACGAGCAGTACTTC.

The rearrangement links TRBV5-1 to TRBJ2-7, with 8 bases fitting TRBD1. The germline V gene encodes CDR1 SGHRS and CDR2 YFSETQ. Unmatched junction bases numbered 6, after V lost 4 bases and J lost 6 bases. The CDR3 is made up of 13 amino acids. In DNA form, the CDR3 reads TGCGCCAGCAGCCCGGACAGGGTCGGCGAGCAGTACTTC. This gives the protein CASSPDRVGEQYF.

The chain recombines TRBV6-1 with TRBJ2-1, with TRBD2 matching 10 bases. J gave up 2 bases and V 4 bases, and 5 bases lay outside the gene matches. CDR3 size: 16 residues. CDR1 is MNHNS and CDR2 is SASEGT in the germline V gene. The CDR3 region has the DNA TGTGCCAGCAGTGGCGATAGCGGGGGGCCCTACAATGAGCAGTTCTTC. As protein: CASSGDSGGPYNEQFF.

CDR3 region: CASSLEARTGELFF. The DNA for the CDR3 is TGTGCCAGCAGCTTAGAGGCGCGGACCGGGGAGCTGTTTTTT. The chain recombines TRBV7-9 with TRBJ2-2; no clear D gene. The germline V gene has CDR1 SEHNR and CDR2 FQNEAQ (reference sequence). The CDR3 sequence is 14 residues long. V lost 1 base to trimming and J lost 5 bases, with 8 bases between them.